This T cell receptor (beta chain) was sequenced in a study of blood T cell repertoires in COVID-19. Overall study: From the United States, Italy and Spain came samples of acute and convalescent COVID-19. From T cells, B-cell-depleted T cells, or PBMCs came the material, which was cDNA or gDNA.

The V gene's germline CDR1 is GTSNPN and CDR2 SVGIG (reference sequence). CDR3 length equals 13 residues. V gave up 2 bases and J gave up 1 base, with 8 bases separating them. The authors' processing: The assay estimated nucleated cells by amplifying reference gene primers. TCRdb's table, derived via immunoSEQ multiplex PCR, lists solely in-frame clones and lacks some. The DNA gave D and trimming, while V, J and clone size come from that table. Of 110,000 to 150,000 clones listed, about 77% are singletons. The sequencing input was peripheral blood. This clonotype was sampled from a man in his 60s with acute or convalescent COVID-19. This chain joins TRBV30 and TRBJ2-5; no firm D call. For the CDR3, the DNA is TGTGCCTGGAGTTCGGCTAGCCAAGAGACCCAGTACTTC. This translates into CAWSSASQETQYF.